The entry below gives a single T cell receptor beta chain sequence along with its context. This sample stems from a study of sequential checkpoint blockade in melanoma. In the study overall: Both treatment sequences were followed by maintenance nivolumab.

Only in-frame clones appear in the TCRdb table, and some are missing; sequencing was by immunoSEQ multiplex PCR. The repertoire includes under 20,000 clones, around 63% of them detected once, and under 20% sits in the top ten. Treatment described: randomized to nivolumab then ipilimumab (arm A) or the reverse (arm B). No patient had prior DNA-damaging chemotherapy. V was trimmed by 4 bases and J by 6 bases, leaving 17 bases between them. The CDR3 runs 15 residues. The germline V gene encodes CDR1 SGDLS and CDR2 YYNGEE. Specimen: CD8+ T cells sorted from blood (inferred from file names), collected from a patient given nivolumab and ipilimumab in sequence. The chain links TRBV9 to TRBJ2-1; D is uncertain. This receptor was taken from a human donor with melanoma. Here the CDR3 reads CASSKSRSPSNEQFF. In DNA form, the CDR3 reads TGTGCCAGCAGCAAATCTAGGTCCCCTAGCAATGAGCAGTTCTTC.